This record covers a single T cell receptor beta chain. Its antigen target is currently unknown. No base quality values were provided; no much bigger clone lies one nucleotide off. The data were obtained in a study of T-cell memory formation after mild COVID-19 (dated by TCRdb to the early 2020s). Some background on the complete study: Most TCR sequence clusters were specific to one of the two donors. In two donors, T-cell clones that expanded and contracted after mild COVID-19 were tracked by sequencing TCRalpha and TCRbeta repertoires over time. Two young, previously healthy adult volunteers, one female and one male, were included in the cohort. The research as a whole found: Clones that contracted from day 15 to 85 showed balanced CD4/CD8 phenotypes, whereas a second wave of clones that expanded from day 15 to 37 leaned towards CD4+. SARS-CoV-2 specificity of the second-wave clones peaking on day 37 was not confirmed. Only a couple of mild cases were covered by the study, and larger cohorts that include severe cases with pre-infection samples were considered necessary. Contracting CD4+ clones were found mainly in CM and EM memory subsets, while CD8+ clones were enriched in EMRA. Some responding clones were found in pre-infection memory, which suggests that pre-existing cross-reactive memory T cells took part in the SARS-CoV-2 response.

Sequencing took place on an Illumina NovaSeq 6000. cDNA libraries for TCRalpha and TCRbeta were prepared by 5'RACE using constant-segment primers, with sample barcodes and unique molecular identifiers added. RNA was extracted from every sample with Trizol reagent. The libraries were amplified in two PCR steps, and the second step added a second sample barcode and Illumina TruSeq adapters. The libraries were sequenced on an Illumina NovaSeq using 2 x 150 bp paired-end reads. As for how the authors treated the data: The reads were demultiplexed and collapsed into UMI-guided consensus sequences using migec v1.2.7. Using mixcr v2.1.11, UMI consensuses were aligned to TRA and TRB V and J templates and then assembled into clonotypes. A clonotype was counted as expanded or contracted only if both edgeR and NoisET called the change significant, with noise models trained on biological replicates. For edgeR calls, the thresholds were a false discovery rate-adjusted p below 0.01 and a log2 fold-change of 1. As an exploratory analysis of dynamics, PCA with hierarchical clustering was applied to max-normalized trajectories of the 1000 most abundant clonotypes. The CD4 or CD8 phenotype of responding clones was assigned using the separately sequenced CD4+ and CD8+ repertoires. Clones were called with MiXCR by TCRdb after fastp trimmed the public reads at Q25, and only in-frame beta chains were retained. Identical CDR3 proteins give one entry, which carries the most common genes and DNA. The authors' filters were not applied to this entry. In all, the sample holds hundreds of thousands of distinct CDR3 sequences, and around 19% of those were seen once. Roughly 8% of the sample goes to the ten largest clones.

As encoded in the germline V gene (reference sequence), CDR1 is LGHDT while CDR2 is YNNKEL. The cysteine opens and the phenylalanine closes a CDR3 of 11 amino acids. Of all the DNA, just the CDR3 is kept, 33 bases in frame from base 1. Trimming at the junction amounts to 7 bases on V and 11 bases on J, and the germline ends lie 12 bases apart. Ficoll-Paque density gradient centrifugation was used to isolate PBMCs. The chain employs TRBV3-1 and TRBJ2-1; the D gene is perhaps TRBD2, on 6 matching bases. What was sequenced was PBMCs or a T cell subset sorted from them (not recorded which). The TCR originated in an adult woman who had mild COVID-19 (a few samples of this study predate the infection). The sample titles of this study are shuffled in the database, so cell type and time point are left out; the donor was told from shared clones. The CDR3 protein: CASMNGGQQFF. The sequenced DNA is TGTGCCAGCATGAACGGGGGTCAGCAGTTCTTC.